This record covers a single T cell receptor beta chain. These data come from a study of T cell responses to AZD1222 COVID-19 vaccine. Germline loops: CDR1 PRHDT, CDR2 FYEKMQ (reference sequence). Trimming took off 3 bases at V and 0 bases at J, with 12 bases between the two ends. The CDR3 spans 16 residues. Clones were sequenced by immunoSEQ multiplex PCR, and TCRdb holds only the in-frame ones, with some missing. The sample carries roughly 200,000 clones, roughly 91% recorded once. This chain joins TRBV13 and TRBJ2-4; D possibly uses TRBD1 or TRBD2 (6 bases each). Sequencing used peripheral blood, obtained 28 days after the second dose of the MenACWY control vaccine. The clonotype was recovered from an adult who received the MenACWY meningococcal vaccine as a control. The CDR3 is CASSFEQGLAKNIQYF. As DNA, the CDR3 is TGTGCCAGCAGCTTTGAACAGGGACTAGCCAAAAACATTCAGTACTTC.